This T cell receptor (beta chain) is from a study of blood T cell repertoires in COVID-19. The wider study: Acute-phase and convalescent COVID-19 samples originated in the United States, Italy and Spain. In each case, the material was cDNA or gDNA derived from T cells, B-cell-depleted T cells, or PBMCs.

V shed 4 bases and J 0 bases; nucleotides not matched to a gene: 9. CDR1 and CDR2 from the germline V gene are LNHDA and SQIVND (reference sequence). This CDR3 has 17 residues. Clones were read by immunoSEQ multiplex PCR, and TCRdb kept only the in-frame ones, dropping some. The profile shows 150,000 to 200,000 clones, more than 80% of them singletons. The receptor was derived from a man in his fifties with acute or convalescent COVID-19. This chain connects TRBV19 to TRBJ2-1; 7 bases map to TRBD2. Sequenced sample: peripheral blood. The CDR3, as DNA: TGTGCCAGTAGTAGTGCCGGGAGGCAGACCTCCTACAATGAGCAGTTCTTC. Translated, it gives CASSSAGRQTSYNEQFF.